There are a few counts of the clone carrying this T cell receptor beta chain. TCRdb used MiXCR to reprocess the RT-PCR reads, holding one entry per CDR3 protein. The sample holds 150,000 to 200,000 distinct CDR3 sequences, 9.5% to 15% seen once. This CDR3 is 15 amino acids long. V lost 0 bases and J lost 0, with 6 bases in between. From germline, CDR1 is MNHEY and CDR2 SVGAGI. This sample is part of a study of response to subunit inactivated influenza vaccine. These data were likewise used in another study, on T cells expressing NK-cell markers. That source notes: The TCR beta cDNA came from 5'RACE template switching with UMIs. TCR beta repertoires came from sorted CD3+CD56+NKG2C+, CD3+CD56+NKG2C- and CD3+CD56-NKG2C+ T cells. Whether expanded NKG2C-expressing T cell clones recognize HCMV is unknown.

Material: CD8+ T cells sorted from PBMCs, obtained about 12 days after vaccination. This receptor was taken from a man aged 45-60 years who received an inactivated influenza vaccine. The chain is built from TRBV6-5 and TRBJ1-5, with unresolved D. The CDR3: CASSYSRASNQPQHF. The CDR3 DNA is TGTGCCAGCAGTTACTCGCGGGCTAGCAATCAGCCCCAGCATTTT.